The rows below give T cell receptor beta chains drawn from one sample of a study of blood T cell repertoires in COVID-19. The data were produced by immunoSEQ multiplex PCR, yet TCRdb's version contains in-frame clones alone and is incomplete. The data show 57,000 or so clones, approximately 79% seen once. Sequenced input: peripheral blood. The receptors come from a woman older than 75 with active or convalescent COVID-19. CDR3s include the opening cysteine and the closing phenylalanine or tryptophan. Fields, in order: D gene, J gene, V gene, clone size, CDR3 DNA, CDR3 protein. D genes are given only for firm matches. A row's size may be missing; if present it is once, few, many or a size class.

>TRBD1|TRBJ1-2|TRBV18|.
TGTGCCAGCTCACCACAGCCAGGGGGTTATGGCTACACCTTC
CASSPQPGGYGYTF
>.|TRBJ1-4|TRBV10-3|.
TGTGCCATCAGTGAAAGAGCAACTAATGAAAAACTGTTTTTT
CAISERATNEKLFF
>TRBD1|TRBJ1-2|TRBV5-1|.
TGCGCCAGCAGCTTGGGGGGGACAGGGGACTATGGCTACACCTTC
CASSLGGTGDYGYTF
>.|TRBJ1-1|TRBV19|once
TGTGCCAGTAGTGGCGGGTCGTATGTCACTGAAGCTTTCTTT
CASSGGSYVTEAFF
>.|TRBJ1-2|TRBV6-1|.
TGTGCCAGCAGTGAACGGGCAGGGCTCGACTATGGCTACACCTTC
CASSERAGLDYGYTF
>.|TRBJ1-2|TRBV30|.
TGTGCCTGGAGTCGGGGGACTAACTATGGCTACACCTTC
CAWSRGTNYGYTF
>.|TRBJ1-3|TRBV5-1|.
TGCGCCAGCAGCTTGGATGGCTTCTCTGGAAACACCATATATTTT
CASSLDGFSGNTIYF
>TRBD1|TRBJ1-5|TRBV9|.
TGTGCCAGCAGTGGCCAGGGGGCTATCAATCAGCCCCAGCATTTT
CASSGQGAINQPQHF
>.|TRBJ1-1|TRBV5-6|.
TGTGCCAGCAGCTTAGAGGGCGCTGGGGCTGAAGCTTTCTTT
CASSLEGAGAEAFF
>TRBD1|TRBJ1-2|TRBV15|.
TGTGCCACCAGCAGAGGAGGGGGCAATGGCTACACCTTC
CATSRGGGNGYTF
>.|TRBJ1-2|TRBV6-5|once
TGTGCCACTCTGCGGGGCGCAAAGGGTGGCTACACCTTC
CATLRGAKGGYTF
>.|TRBJ1-2|TRBV10-3|once
TGTGCCATCAGTGAGTCGGGAGGGGCCTATAACTATGGCTACACCTTC
CAISESGGAYNYGYTF
>.|TRBJ1-4|TRBV5-1|.
TGCGCCAGCAGCCCTGGACAGATCTACAATGAAAAACTGTTTTTT
CASSPGQIYNEKLFF
>TRBD2|TRBJ2-5|TRBV5-8|.
TGTGCCAGCAGCTCGGGACTAGCGGGGGGGCTCAAAGAGACCCAGTACTTC
CASSSGLAGGLKETQYF
>TRBD2|TRBJ2-3|TRBV18|.
TGTGCCAGCTCATCAGGAGCTAGCGGGGCCATTCATACGCAGTATTTT
CASSSGASGAIHTQYF
>TRBD2|TRBJ2-3|TRBV7-3|few
TGTGCCAGCAGCTGGACTAGCGGAGACACAGATACGCAGTATTTT
CASSWTSGDTDTQYF
>.|TRBJ1-1|TRBV25-1|.
TGTGCCAGCAGTGAATCCCCTACAGGGAATGGTGAAGCTTTCTTT
CASSESPTGNGEAFF
>TRBD2|TRBJ2-1|TRBV7-9|.
TGTGCCAGCAGTTCTAGCCGGGGGGGCATGAATGAGCAGTTCTTC
CASSSSRGGMNEQFF
>TRBD1|TRBJ1-1|TRBV5-4|few
TGTGCCAGCAGCTTGAAAGGGGGCTACACTGAAGCTTTCTTT
CASSLKGGYTEAFF
>.|TRBJ2-5|TRBV4-2|.
TGTGCCAGCAGCCAAGATGGGGCGGGGCAAGAGACCCAGTACTTC
CASSQDGAGQETQYF
>TRBD1|TRBJ1-2|TRBV10-2|.
TGCGCCAGCAGTGGGACCAGAGGGGGCGTGGATGGCTACACCTTC
CASSGTRGGVDGYTF
>.|TRBJ1-1|TRBV6-1|.
TGTGCCAGCAGTGAAAGGCAGGGACGGGAGACTGAAGCTTTCTTT
CASSERQGRETEAFF
>TRBD1|TRBJ1-2|TRBV5-6|.
TGTGCCAGCAGCTTGGGGGACAGGGGAGCTCATGGCTACACCTTC
CASSLGDRGAHGYTF
>.|TRBJ1-2|TRBV5-6|.
TGTGCCAGCAGCTTGGCCGAAGGACTGTGGTACACCTTC
CASSLAEGLWYTF
>.|TRBJ2-2|TRBV4-1|once
TGCGCCAGCAGCAAAGACAGTTTCCGAACCACCGGGGAGCTGTTTTTT
CASSKDSFRTTGELFF
>TRBD1|TRBJ1-1|TRBV3-1/TRBV3-2|once
TGTGCCAGCAGCCAAGTAAACAGGGGGACTGAAGCTTTCTTT
CASSQVNRGTEAFF
>.|TRBJ1-1|TRBV11-1|.
TGTGCCAGCAGTTTTAGCCCCGACCCGAGTTGGACTGAAGCTTTCTTT
CASSFSPDPSWTEAFF
>TRBD2|TRBJ2-1|TRBV24-1|.
TGTGCCACCGCTAGCGGCGGGGGGGCCTATGAGCAGTTCTTC
CATASGGGAYEQFF
>.|TRBJ2-7|TRBV5-1|.
TGCGCCAGCAGCTTATCAGGGTTCGACTACGAGCAGTACTTC
CASSLSGFDYEQYF
>.|TRBJ2-7|TRBV25-1|.
TGTGCCAGCAGTGAGTGGCAGGGAAACGAGCAGTACTTC
CASSEWQGNEQYF
>TRBD1|TRBJ2-7|TRBV5-1|.
TGCGCCAGCAGCTTATCAGGGGGCGCGCCCTACGAGCAGTACTTC
CASSLSGGAPYEQYF
>.|TRBJ1-1|TRBV6-5|.
TGTGCCAGCAGCGGGGTCGGGACTCAAGCTTTCTTT
CASSGVGTQAFF
>.|TRBJ1-1|TRBV3-1/TRBV3-2|few
TGTGCCAGCAGCCAAGGGGCCATGGAAGCTTTCTTT
CASSQGAMEAFF
>.|TRBJ2-2|TRBV5-1|once
TGCGCCAGCAGCTTGGAAGGGGTCGGAGAGCTGTTTTTT
CASSLEGVGELFF
>.|TRBJ2-5|TRBV5-6|few
TGTGCCAGCAGCTCCTCTCAGGGCTCTCGGACCCAGTACTTC
CASSSSQGSRTQYF
>.|TRBJ1-2|TRBV29-1|.
TGCAGCTCTCTGCGGGTAACGGACGGGTATGGCTACACCTTC
CSSLRVTDGYGYTF
>TRBD1|TRBJ1-2|TRBV6-1|.
TGTGCCAGCAGCTATACACAGGGGGCCAATGGCTACACCTTC
CASSYTQGANGYTF
>TRBD1|TRBJ1-2|TRBV2|.
TGTGCCAGCAGTGGGGATTCCGGGACAGGGGGCGGCTACACCTTC
CASSGDSGTGGGYTF
>TRBD1|TRBJ1-2|TRBV10-3|.
TGTGCCATCAGGGTCGAGACAGGGATTGGCTACACCTTC
CAIRVETGIGYTF
>TRBD1|TRBJ1-5|TRBV6-6|many
TGTGCCAGCAATGACCGGGACAGGGTAAGCAATCAGCCCCAGCATTTT
CASNDRDRVSNQPQHF
>TRBD1|TRBJ2-1|TRBV5-1|.
TGCGCCAGCAGCTCTCCGGGACAGGGCTACAATGAGCAGTTCTTC
CASSSPGQGYNEQFF
>.|TRBJ2-3|TRBV5-8|.
TGTGCCAGCACCCGGGGAGCCCAACCTAGCACAGATACGCAGTATTTT
CASTRGAQPSTDTQYF
>.|TRBJ1-2|TRBV24-1|.
TGTGCCACCAGTGATTTTTCCGGTTATGGCTACACCTTC
CATSDFSGYGYTF
>TRBD1|TRBJ1-6|TRBV18|.
TGTGCCAGCTCACCAACAGGGGGAAAGGAGTCACCCCTCCACTTT
CASSPTGGKESPLHF
>TRBD2|TRBJ2-1|TRBV6-1|once
TGTGCCAGCAGTGACACGGCTAGCGGGGGTCGGGGAGGCTCCTACAATGAGCAGTTCTTC
CASSDTASGGRGGSYNEQFF
>TRBD1|TRBJ1-2|TRBV7-8|.
TGTGCCAGCAGCTCTTTAGGGGGCATCTCCTATGGCTACACCTTC
CASSSLGGISYGYTF
>.|TRBJ1-1|TRBV19|.
TGTGCCAGTAGTCCGGAGGGGGGGTCCAGTGCTTTCTTT
CASSPEGGSSAFF
>TRBD1|TRBJ2-1|TRBV11-3|.
TGTGCCAGCAGCTTAGATCAGACAGGGGAAAACGCCTGGGGGGAACATGAGCAGTTCTTC
CASSLDQTGENAWGEHEQFF
>.|TRBJ1-5|TRBV9|.
TGTGCCAGCAGCGTAGCTGCGGGGCAGCCCCAGCATTTT
CASSVAAGQPQHF
>TRBD1|TRBJ2-2|TRBV6-5|.
TGTGCCAGCAGGAAGGGACAGAGCACCGGGGAGCTGTTTTTT
CASRKGQSTGELFF
>.|TRBJ2-3|TRBV7-2|once
TGTGCCAGCAGCTTAGGGAGCCCAGATACGCAGTATTTT
CASSLGSPDTQYF